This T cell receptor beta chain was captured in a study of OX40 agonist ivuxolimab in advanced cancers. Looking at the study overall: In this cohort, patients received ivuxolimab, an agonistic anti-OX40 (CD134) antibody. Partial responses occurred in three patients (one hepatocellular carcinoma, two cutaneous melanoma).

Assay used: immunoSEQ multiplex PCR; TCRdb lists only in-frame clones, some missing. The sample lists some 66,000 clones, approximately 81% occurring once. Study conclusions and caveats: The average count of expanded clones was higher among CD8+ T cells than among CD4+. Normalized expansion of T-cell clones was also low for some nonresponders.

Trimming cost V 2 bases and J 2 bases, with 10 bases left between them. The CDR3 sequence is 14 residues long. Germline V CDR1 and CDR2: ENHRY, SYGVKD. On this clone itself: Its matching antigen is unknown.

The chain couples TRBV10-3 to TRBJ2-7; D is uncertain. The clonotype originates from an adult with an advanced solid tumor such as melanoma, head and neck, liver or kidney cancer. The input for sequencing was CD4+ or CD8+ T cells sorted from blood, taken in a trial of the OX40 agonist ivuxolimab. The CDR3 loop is CAISEGNAPYEQYF. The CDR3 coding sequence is TGTGCCATCAGTGAGGGGAATGCGCCCTACGAGCAGTACTTC.